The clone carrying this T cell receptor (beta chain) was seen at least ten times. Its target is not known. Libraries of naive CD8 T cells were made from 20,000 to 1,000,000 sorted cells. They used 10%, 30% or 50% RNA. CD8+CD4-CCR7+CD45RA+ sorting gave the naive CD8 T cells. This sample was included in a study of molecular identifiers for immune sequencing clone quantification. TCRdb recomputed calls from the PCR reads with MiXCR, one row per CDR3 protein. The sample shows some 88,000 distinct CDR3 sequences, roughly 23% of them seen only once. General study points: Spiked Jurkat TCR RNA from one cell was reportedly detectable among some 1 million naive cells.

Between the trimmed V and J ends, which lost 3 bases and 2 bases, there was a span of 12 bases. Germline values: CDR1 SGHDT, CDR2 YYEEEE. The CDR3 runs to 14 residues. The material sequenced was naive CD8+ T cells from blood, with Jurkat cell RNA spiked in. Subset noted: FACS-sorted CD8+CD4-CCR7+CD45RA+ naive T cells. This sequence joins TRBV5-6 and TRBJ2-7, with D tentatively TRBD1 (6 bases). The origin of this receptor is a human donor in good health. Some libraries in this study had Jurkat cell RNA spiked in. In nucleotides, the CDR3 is TGTGCCAGCAGCTGGGGGCCGGACCCCTACGAGCAGTACTTC. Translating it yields CASSWGPDPYEQYF.